This T cell receptor (beta chain) was sequenced for a study (dated by TCRdb to about 2016). Libraries were prepared through RT-PCR. The instrument given in TCRdb is Illumina MiSeq. In TCRdb, the public reads were trimmed at Q25 with fastp and aligned with MiXCR, with productive beta chains retained. Rows are unified per CDR3 protein, each entry keeping the most common DNA and genes. The sample contains about 700,000 distinct CDR3 sequences, 14% of them found a single time. The top ten clonotypes cover 3.6% of the sample. At least ten counts were recorded for this clonotype. Its antigen has not been determined. Base-call qualities are not available, and no considerably larger clone is one nucleotide away. The germline V gene (reference sequence) sets CDR1 to DFQATT and CDR2 to SNEGSKA. The CDR3 starts with the cysteine, ends with the phenylalanine, and has 15 residues. This entry keeps only the CDR3 DNA: 45 bases, framed from base 1. Unmatched junction bases come to 12, with V trimmed by 6 bases and J by 2 bases.

Sequencing was carried out using memory CD4+ T cells from blood. The receptor was isolated from a female donor in good health, serving as a healthy control. Recombination connected TRBV20-1 to TRBJ1-1; TRBD1 matches 7 bases in the middle. The sequenced DNA is TGCAGTGCCGCCGACGAAGGGGGCCGAAACACTGAAGCTTTCTTT. It translates to CSAADEGGRNTEAFF.